This is a list of T cell receptor beta chains from one sample in a study of control samples from healthy donors and cancer patients. Assay: immunoSEQ multiplex PCR; the TCRdb copy retains only in-frame clones and omits some. The data hold 40,000 to 55,000 clones, with over 90% observed a single time. Sequencing was done on a sample of PBMCs. The receptors derive from a woman in her fifties or sixties with head and neck cancer. The CDR3 runs from the conserved cysteine through the conserved F or W. Fields, in order: J gene, V gene, D gene, clone size, CDR3 DNA, CDR3 protein. D genes are given only for firm matches. Not all rows give a size; the values are once, few, many and, for expanded clones, a class.

j_gene: TRBJ2-5; v_gene: TRBV30; d_gene: .; abundance: .; CDR3nt: TGTGCCTGGAGATTGTTAGGGGAGACCCAGTACTTC; CDR3aa: CAWRLLGETQYF
j_gene: TRBJ1-4; v_gene: TRBV27; d_gene: .; abundance: .; CDR3nt: TGTGCCAGCAGCCGCAGTGACTTTAATGAAAAACTGTTTTTT; CDR3aa: CASSRSDFNEKLFF
j_gene: TRBJ2-7; v_gene: TRBV9; d_gene: .; abundance: once; CDR3nt: TGTGCCAGCAGCGTAGGTCCGGACCTCTACTACGAGCAGTACTTC; CDR3aa: CASSVGPDLYYEQYF
j_gene: TRBJ1-3; v_gene: TRBV2; d_gene: .; abundance: .; CDR3nt: TGTGCCAGCAGTGCGCTGCATGGAAACACCATATATTTT; CDR3aa: CASSALHGNTIYF
j_gene: TRBJ1-4; v_gene: TRBV6-5; d_gene: .; abundance: .; CDR3nt: TGTGCCAGCAAACAGTTGGGGGAAAAACTGTTTTTT; CDR3aa: CASKQLGEKLFF
j_gene: TRBJ1-3; v_gene: TRBV5-6; d_gene: TRBD1; abundance: once; CDR3nt: TGTGCCAGCAGCCCCTCGGGACAGGGGGCAGCTGGAAACACCATATATTTT; CDR3aa: CASSPSGQGAAGNTIYF
j_gene: TRBJ2-7; v_gene: TRBV28; d_gene: .; abundance: few; CDR3nt: TGTGCCAGCAGAGGCGGGACAACATCCTACGAGCAGTACTTC; CDR3aa: CASRGGTTSYEQYF
j_gene: TRBJ2-1; v_gene: TRBV11-1; d_gene: .; abundance: .; CDR3nt: TGTGCCAGCAGCCTTTTCGGGGGACGGAATGAGCAGTTCTTC; CDR3aa: CASSLFGGRNEQFF
j_gene: TRBJ2-7; v_gene: TRBV28; d_gene: TRBD1; abundance: .; CDR3nt: TGTGCCAGCAGTTTATTGGTGGGAGCCAGGGGGTTCTACGAGCAGTACTTC; CDR3aa: CASSLLVGARGFYEQYF
j_gene: TRBJ1-4; v_gene: TRBV18; d_gene: .; abundance: .; CDR3nt: TGTGCCAGCTCACCGGAATTCCTTGCCAATGAAAAACTGTTTTTT; CDR3aa: CASSPEFLANEKLFF
j_gene: TRBJ1-3; v_gene: TRBV6-5; d_gene: TRBD1; abundance: once; CDR3nt: TGTGCCAGCATCGACAGGGCGTATGGAAACACCATATATTTT; CDR3aa: CASIDRAYGNTIYF
j_gene: TRBJ2-7; v_gene: TRBV7-9; d_gene: .; abundance: .; CDR3nt: TGTGCCAGCAGCTTCGGGTCCCTCGGGTACGAGCAGTACTTC; CDR3aa: CASSFGSLGYEQYF
j_gene: TRBJ2-1; v_gene: TRBV7-2; d_gene: TRBD1; abundance: .; CDR3nt: TGTGCCAGCAGCTTCGTCGGGACAGGGGTCGACAATGAGCAGTTCTTC; CDR3aa: CASSFVGTGVDNEQFF
j_gene: TRBJ1-3; v_gene: TRBV5-4; d_gene: .; abundance: .; CDR3nt: TGTGCCAGCAGCTTGGGACAGCCCCGCTCTGGAAACACCATATATTTT; CDR3aa: CASSLGQPRSGNTIYF
j_gene: TRBJ2-2; v_gene: TRBV2; d_gene: TRBD2; abundance: .; CDR3nt: TGTGGGTCTGGACTAGCGGGACGTACCGGGGAGCTGTTTTTT; CDR3aa: CGSGLAGRTGELFF
j_gene: TRBJ1-1; v_gene: TRBV5-1; d_gene: TRBD1; abundance: .; CDR3nt: TGCGCCAACAGCCCCCGGACAGGGGGGAACACTGAAGCTTTCTTT; CDR3aa: CANSPRTGGNTEAFF
j_gene: TRBJ2-5; v_gene: TRBV7-9; d_gene: .; abundance: .; CDR3nt: TGTGCCAGCAGCGTGAAAGAGACCCAGTACTTC; CDR3aa: CASSVKETQYF
j_gene: TRBJ1-5; v_gene: TRBV28; d_gene: .; abundance: .; CDR3nt: TGTGCCAGCAGTTTAATCGGGGCAGGGGCCAATCAGCCCCAGCATTTT; CDR3aa: CASSLIGAGANQPQHF
j_gene: TRBJ2-1; v_gene: TRBV18; d_gene: TRBD2; abundance: .; CDR3nt: TGTGCCAGCTCACCACTAGCGGGAGAACGAGATGAGCAGTTCTTC; CDR3aa: CASSPLAGERDEQFF
j_gene: TRBJ2-2; v_gene: TRBV27; d_gene: TRBD2; abundance: .; CDR3nt: TGTGCCAGCAGGAGGCAGGGACTAGGGGGCACCGGGGAGCTGTTTTTT; CDR3aa: CASRRQGLGGTGELFF
j_gene: TRBJ2-1; v_gene: TRBV2; d_gene: .; abundance: .; CDR3nt: TGTGCCAGCAGTGACCGACAGGCGGGTGAGCAGTTCTTC; CDR3aa: CASSDRQAGEQFF
j_gene: TRBJ1-1; v_gene: TRBV28; d_gene: .; abundance: .; CDR3nt: TGTGCCAGCAGTTTGCGACTTGAAGCTTTCTTT; CDR3aa: CASSLRLEAFF
j_gene: TRBJ1-2; v_gene: TRBV5-4; d_gene: .; abundance: .; CDR3nt: TGTGCCAGCAGCTTGGTTCAGGGCTTAGGGTATGGCTACACCTTC; CDR3aa: CASSLVQGLGYGYTF
j_gene: TRBJ2-2; v_gene: TRBV7-2; d_gene: .; abundance: .; CDR3nt: TGTGCCAGCAGCTTAGCCTCCACCACCGGGGAGCTGTTTTTT; CDR3aa: CASSLASTTGELFF
j_gene: TRBJ2-3; v_gene: TRBV3-1/TRBV3-2; d_gene: .; abundance: .; CDR3nt: TGTGCCAGCAGCCTGACAGCCGTTCGGGATACGCAGTATTTT; CDR3aa: CASSLTAVRDTQYF
j_gene: TRBJ1-2; v_gene: TRBV12-3/TRBV12-4; d_gene: .; abundance: .; CDR3nt: TGTGCCAGCAGCCCCGGGACCTACTATGGCTACACCTTC; CDR3aa: CASSPGTYYGYTF
j_gene: TRBJ2-7; v_gene: TRBV7-2; d_gene: .; abundance: few; CDR3nt: TGTGCCAGCAGCCCCGAGGGGGGGAGGGGGATCGAGCAGTACTTC; CDR3aa: CASSPEGGRGIEQYF
j_gene: TRBJ1-5; v_gene: TRBV7-8; d_gene: .; abundance: .; CDR3nt: TGTGCCAGCAGCTTTTCCAGTCAGCCCCAGCATTTT; CDR3aa: CASSFSSQPQHF
j_gene: TRBJ2-7; v_gene: TRBV23-1; d_gene: TRBD1; abundance: .; CDR3nt: TGCGCCAGCGGACAGGGACCCTACGAGCAGTACTTC; CDR3aa: CASGQGPYEQYF
j_gene: TRBJ1-3; v_gene: TRBV18; d_gene: .; abundance: .; CDR3nt: TGTGCCAGCTCACCACAGGGGGAAGGAAACACCATATATTTT; CDR3aa: CASSPQGEGNTIYF
j_gene: TRBJ1-1; v_gene: TRBV28; d_gene: .; abundance: .; CDR3nt: TGTGCCAGCAGTTTATCGGTAGGGCGTCGATGGACTGAAGCTTTCTTT; CDR3aa: CASSLSVGRRWTEAFF
j_gene: TRBJ1-2; v_gene: TRBV28; d_gene: TRBD1; abundance: .; CDR3nt: TGTGCCAGCAGTTGGACAGGTCATGGCTACACCTTC; CDR3aa: CASSWTGHGYTF
j_gene: TRBJ2-1; v_gene: TRBV7-9; d_gene: .; abundance: .; CDR3nt: TGTGCCAGCACCTTCAGCGGGTCCTACAATGAGCAGTTCTTC; CDR3aa: CASTFSGSYNEQFF
j_gene: TRBJ1-2; v_gene: TRBV6-6; d_gene: TRBD1; abundance: .; CDR3nt: TGTGCCAGCAGTCTTACGACGGGGGACAGGTATGACTATGGCTACACCTTC; CDR3aa: CASSLTTGDRYDYGYTF
j_gene: TRBJ2-3; v_gene: TRBV5-5; d_gene: .; abundance: once; CDR3nt: TGTGCCAGCAGCTCCAGGGCCTTGAGCACAGATACGCAGTATTTT; CDR3aa: CASSSRALSTDTQYF
j_gene: TRBJ2-5; v_gene: TRBV7-2; d_gene: .; abundance: .; CDR3nt: TGTGCCAGCAGCCAATCGGGGAGTTTAGAGACCCAGTACTTC; CDR3aa: CASSQSGSLETQYF
j_gene: TRBJ1-5; v_gene: TRBV5-6; d_gene: .; abundance: .; CDR3nt: TGTGCCAGCAGCTTGGGATTAAACAGTATTCAGCCCCAGCATTTT; CDR3aa: CASSLGLNSIQPQHF
j_gene: TRBJ2-1; v_gene: TRBV2; d_gene: .; abundance: few; CDR3nt: TGTGCCAGCAGTACCCCGAGGGGGGCCAATGAGCAGTTCTTC; CDR3aa: CASSTPRGANEQFF
j_gene: TRBJ2-5; v_gene: TRBV14; d_gene: .; abundance: .; CDR3nt: TGTGCCAGCAGCCAGGGACTTACTCTCCAAGAGACCCAGTACTTC; CDR3aa: CASSQGLTLQETQYF
j_gene: TRBJ1-5; v_gene: TRBV11-2; d_gene: .; abundance: .; CDR3nt: TGTGCCAGCAGCTTAGGGCAGGATAGCAATCAGCCCCAGCATTTT; CDR3aa: CASSLGQDSNQPQHF
j_gene: TRBJ2-2; v_gene: TRBV27; d_gene: .; abundance: .; CDR3nt: TGTGCCAGCAGTCAGATAATGACCGGGGAGCTGTTTTTT; CDR3aa: CASSQIMTGELFF
j_gene: TRBJ2-1; v_gene: TRBV11-2; d_gene: TRBD2; abundance: .; CDR3nt: TGTGCCAGCAGCTTAGCTAGCGGGGGAACCCCGTACAATGAGCAGTTCTTC; CDR3aa: CASSLASGGTPYNEQFF
j_gene: TRBJ2-1; v_gene: TRBV30; d_gene: TRBD2; abundance: .; CDR3nt: TGTGCCTGGACTCAACTAGCGGGGGTTCAGTTCTTC; CDR3aa: CAWTQLAGVQFF
j_gene: TRBJ2-3; v_gene: TRBV6-2/TRBV6-3; d_gene: TRBD1; abundance: .; CDR3nt: TGTGCCAGCAGTCCGGGACAGGGAGTTAGAGATACGCAGTATTTT; CDR3aa: CASSPGQGVRDTQYF
j_gene: TRBJ2-3; v_gene: TRBV6-5; d_gene: .; abundance: .; CDR3nt: TGTGCCAGCACCGAAGGGGGATTTGGCTCAGATACGCAGTATTTT; CDR3aa: CASTEGGFGSDTQYF
j_gene: TRBJ1-2; v_gene: TRBV29-1; d_gene: .; abundance: .; CDR3nt: TGCAGCGTTGTCGGGGGCAGGGAAGCTGGCTACACCTTC; CDR3aa: CSVVGGREAGYTF
j_gene: TRBJ2-2; v_gene: TRBV11-3; d_gene: .; abundance: .; CDR3nt: TGTGCCAGCACCCCGGGCACCGGGGAGCTGTTTTTT; CDR3aa: CASTPGTGELFF
j_gene: TRBJ1-1; v_gene: TRBV25-1; d_gene: .; abundance: .; CDR3nt: TGTGCCAGCAGTGGTGGAGGGCGGGACACTGAAGCTTTCTTT; CDR3aa: CASSGGGRDTEAFF
j_gene: TRBJ1-1; v_gene: TRBV18; d_gene: .; abundance: .; CDR3nt: TGTGCCAGCTCACCGGGAGGTTCAGGCCTGGGGACTGAAGCTTTCTTT; CDR3aa: CASSPGGSGLGTEAFF
j_gene: TRBJ1-4; v_gene: TRBV30; d_gene: .; abundance: .; CDR3nt: TGTGCCTGGAGTCCCGTTCAACCGGGTTCTAATGAAAAACTGTTTTTT; CDR3aa: CAWSPVQPGSNEKLFF